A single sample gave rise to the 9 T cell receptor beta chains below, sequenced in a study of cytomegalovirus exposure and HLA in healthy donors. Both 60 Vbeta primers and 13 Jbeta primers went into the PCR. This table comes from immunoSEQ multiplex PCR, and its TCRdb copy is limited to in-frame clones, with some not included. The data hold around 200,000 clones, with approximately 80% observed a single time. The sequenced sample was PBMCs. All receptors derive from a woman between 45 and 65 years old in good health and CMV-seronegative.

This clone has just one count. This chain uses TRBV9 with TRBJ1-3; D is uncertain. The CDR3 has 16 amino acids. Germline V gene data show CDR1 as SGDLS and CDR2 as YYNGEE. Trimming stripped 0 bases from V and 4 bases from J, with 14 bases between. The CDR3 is CASSVEAGSAGNTIYF. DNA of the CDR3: TGTGCCAGCAGCGTAGAGGCAGGATCGGCGGGAAACACCATATATTTT.

The CDR3 DNA follows: TGTGCCAGCAGACAACACCCACCCTACGAGCAGTACTTC. Amino acid sequence: CASRQHPPYEQYF. The chain joins TRBV7-2 to TRBJ2-7; no reliable D call. Trimming left V 6 bases short and J 2 bases short, with 11 bases between. Germline assignment: CDR1 SGHTA and CDR2 FQGNSA. The CDR3 is 13 amino acids.

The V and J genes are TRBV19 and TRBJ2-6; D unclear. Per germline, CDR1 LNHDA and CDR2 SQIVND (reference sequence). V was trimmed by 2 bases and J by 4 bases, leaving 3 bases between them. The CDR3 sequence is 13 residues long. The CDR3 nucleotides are TGTGCCAGTAGTATAATAGGGGCCAACGTCCTGACTTTC. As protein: CASSIIGANVLTF.

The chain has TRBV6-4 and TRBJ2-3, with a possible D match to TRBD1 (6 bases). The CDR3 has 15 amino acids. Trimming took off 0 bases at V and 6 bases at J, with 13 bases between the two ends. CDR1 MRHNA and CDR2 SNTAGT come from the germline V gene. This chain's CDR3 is CASSDSRQASDTQYF. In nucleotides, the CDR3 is TGTGCCAGCAGTGACTCACGACAGGCGTCGGATACGCAGTATTTT.

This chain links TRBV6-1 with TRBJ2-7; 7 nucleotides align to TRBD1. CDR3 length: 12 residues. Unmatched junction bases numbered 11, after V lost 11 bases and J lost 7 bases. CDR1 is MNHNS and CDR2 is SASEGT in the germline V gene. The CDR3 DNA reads TGTGCCCTCGCCAGGGGGTCTCAGGAGCAGTACTTC. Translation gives CALARGSQEQYF.

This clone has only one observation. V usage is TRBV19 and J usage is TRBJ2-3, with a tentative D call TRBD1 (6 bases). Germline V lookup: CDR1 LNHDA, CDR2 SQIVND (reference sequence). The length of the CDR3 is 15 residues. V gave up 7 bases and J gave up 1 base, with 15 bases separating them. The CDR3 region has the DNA TGTGCCAGTACTGTGCAGCAGGGGCGCACAGATACGCAGTATTTT. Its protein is CASTVQQGRTDTQYF.

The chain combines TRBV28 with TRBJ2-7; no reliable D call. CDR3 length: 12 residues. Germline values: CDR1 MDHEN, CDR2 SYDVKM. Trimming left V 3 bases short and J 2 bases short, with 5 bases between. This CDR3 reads CASSFSAYEQYF. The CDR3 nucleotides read TGTGCCAGCAGTTTCTCGGCCTACGAGCAGTACTTC.

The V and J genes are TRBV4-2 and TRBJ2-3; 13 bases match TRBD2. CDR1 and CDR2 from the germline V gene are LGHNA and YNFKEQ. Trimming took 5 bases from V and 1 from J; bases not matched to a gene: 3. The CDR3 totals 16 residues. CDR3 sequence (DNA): TGTGCCAGCAGCATAGGGACTAGCGGGGGCACAGATACGCAGTATTTT. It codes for CASSIGTSGGTDTQYF.

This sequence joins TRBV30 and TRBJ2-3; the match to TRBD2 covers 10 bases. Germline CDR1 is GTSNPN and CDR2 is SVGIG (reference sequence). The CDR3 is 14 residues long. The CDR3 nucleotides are TGTGCTTCGAAGCGGGGGGGTAGAACAGATACGCAGTATTTT. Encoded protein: CASKRGGRTDTQYF.